What follows are 10 T cell receptor beta chains derived from one specimen sequenced in a study of T cells in localized non-small cell lung cancer. Assay: immunoSEQ multiplex PCR; the TCRdb copy retains only in-frame clones and omits some. The sample records around 20,000 clones, 85% being singletons. Sequenced material: PBMCs, taken before any cancer treatment. The origin of the receptors is a woman aged 40-69 years with stage II squamous cell lung carcinoma.

Note on this clone: Distinct nucleotide sequences in the sample also encode this CDR3. CDR3 sequence: CASSYSPEGTEAFF. The DNA for the CDR3 is TGTGCCAGCAGTTACTCCCCGGAAGGCACTGAAGCTTTCTTT. This sequence joins TRBV6-5 and TRBJ1-1, with D unresolved. This CDR3 spans 14 amino acids. The V end lost 0 bases, the J end lost 4 bases, and 9 bases lay between the germline ends. Germline-derived CDR1 and CDR2 are MNHEY and SVGAGI.

The chain has TRBV6-5 and TRBJ1-4, with D perhaps TRBD1 (5 bases). Trimming stripped 4 bases from V and 8 bases from J, with 11 bases between. The germline gives CDR1 MNHEY, CDR2 SVGAGI. The CDR3 spans 13 residues. The CDR3 DNA reads TGTGCCAGCAGTTGGAGGGACGGAGAAAAACTGTTTTTT. Its protein product is CASSWRDGEKLFF.

The gene calls are TRBV12-2 and TRBJ2-5; TRBD2, the D gene given by the table, was not confirmed from the DNA. TRBV12-2 represents a pseudogene. CDR3 size: 15 residues. The CDR3 DNA is TGTGCAAGTCGCTTATCCGCCCGAGCGAGAGAGACCCAGTACTTC. Translated, it gives CASRLSARARETQYF.

This chain joins TRBV7-6 and TRBJ1-1; TRBD1 is a possible D gene (5 bases). Germline lookup yields CDR1 SGHVS and CDR2 FNYEAQ. The CDR3 is made up of 16 amino acids. Trimming removed 4 bases from V and 4 bases from J, with 19 bases in between. This chain's CDR3 is CASSSGGWGSSTEAFF. The CDR3 bases are TGTGCCAGCAGCTCGGGCGGTTGGGGGTCGAGCACTGAAGCTTTCTTT.

V gene TRBV7-2 combines with J gene TRBJ2-2; D remains ambiguous. V was cut by 1 base and J by 6 bases, with 9 bases left in between. Germline CDR1 SGHTA, CDR2 FQGNSA. CDR3 size: 14 residues. The CDR3 DNA reads TGTGCCAGCAGCTTAGATAGGCCTTCCGGGGAGCTGTTTTTT. Translating gives CASSLDRPSGELFF. Complete variable domain (other parts from reference TRBV7-2 and TRBJ2-2): GAGVSQSPSNKVTEKGKDVELRCDPISGHTALYWYRQSLGQGLEFLIYFQGNSAPDKSGLPSDRFSAERTGGSVSTLTIQRTQQEDSAVYLCASSLDRPSGELFFGEGSRLTVL.

V usage is TRBV18 and J usage is TRBJ2-3, with 7 bases identical to TRBD2. Germline loops: CDR1 KGHSH, CDR2 LQKENI. V gave up 2 bases and J gave up 4 bases; unmatched junction bases: 6. The length of the CDR3 is 15 residues. In nucleotides, the CDR3 is TGTGCCAGCTCACCAGCGGGGGTGGCGGCAGATACGCAGTATTTT. It is translated as CASSPAGVAADTQYF.

The chain combines TRBV11-3 with TRBJ1-1, with 7 bases that match TRBD1. The CDR3 has 14 residues. Germline assignment: CDR1 SGHNT and CDR2 YENEEA. V gave up 5 bases and J gave up 4 bases; unmatched junction bases: 7. The CDR3 DNA sequence: TGTGCCAGCAGCGCGCACAGGGGAGGCACTGAAGCTTTCTTT. As protein: CASSAHRGGTEAFF.

The chain combines TRBV6-5 with TRBJ2-5; TRBD1 matches 7 bases. Germline lookup yields CDR1 MNHEY and CDR2 SVGAGI. The CDR3 is made up of 13 amino acids. V trimming: 2 bases; J trimming: 3 bases; junction bases outside the gene matches: 0. The CDR3 sequence is CASSYDREETQYF. DNA for the CDR3: TGTGCCAGCAGTTACGACAGGGAAGAGACCCAGTACTTC.

This clone showed up just once. The CDR3 region has the DNA TGTGCCAGCAGCCCTCAGGTAGCGGGAAACGAGCAGTACTTC. It is translated as CASSPQVAGNEQYF. The chain employs TRBV14 and TRBJ2-7; TRBD2 matches 8 bases. Germline V gives CDR1 SGHDN, CDR2 FVKESK. The CDR3 extends over 14 amino acids. J was trimmed by 5 bases and V by 4 bases; bases with no gene match: 7.

The chain combines TRBV27 with TRBJ1-1; D possibly corresponds to TRBD1 (5 bases). V was clipped by 2 bases and J by 5 bases, with 12 bases between them. Germline V gene data show CDR1 as MNHEY and CDR2 as SMNVEV (reference sequence). The CDR3 totals 14 residues. CDR3 nucleotides: TGTGCCAGCAGTTTAATTCCAGGGAAGACTGAAGCTTTCTTT. It specifies CASSLIPGKTEAFF.